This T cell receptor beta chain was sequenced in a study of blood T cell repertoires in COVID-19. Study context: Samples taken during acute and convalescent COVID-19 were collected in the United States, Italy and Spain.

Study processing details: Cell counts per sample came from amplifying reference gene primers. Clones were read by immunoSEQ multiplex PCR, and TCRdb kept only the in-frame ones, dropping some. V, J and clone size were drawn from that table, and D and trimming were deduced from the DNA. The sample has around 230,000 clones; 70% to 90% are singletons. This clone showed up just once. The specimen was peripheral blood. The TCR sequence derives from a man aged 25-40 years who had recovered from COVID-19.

CDR3 region: CSVEVMGTGMSSYEQYF. In DNA, the CDR3 is TGCAGCGTTGAAGTGATGGGGACAGGGATGAGCTCCTACGAGCAGTACTTC. The rearrangement joins TRBV29-1 to TRBJ2-7; TRBD1 aligns across 9 bases. Germline trimming cut 1 base from V and 0 bases from J; bases unmatched to any gene: 10. Germline V CDR1 and CDR2: SQVTM, ANQGSEA. There are 17 residues in the CDR3.